This record looks at one TCR beta chain sequence and its context. This clone appeared a few times. No cognate antigen has been identified for it. No base qualities exist here, and no much larger clone lies one base off it. At the DNA level, this CDR3 is encoded by other sequences in the same sample as well. The CDR1 and CDR2 encoded by the germline V gene are SGHRS and YFSETQ. The V and J ends are trimmed by 2 bases and 0 bases, leaving 8 bases between them. Spanning cysteine to phenylalanine, the CDR3 consists of 15 amino acids. CDR3 DNA only is kept here, 45 bases in frame from base 1. These data originate in a study of blood T cell repertoires in COVID-19 (dated by TCRdb to about 2020). Notes on the research overall: Samples from collaborators originated in the United States, Italy and Spain and spanned both the acute and convalescent phases of COVID-19. The repertoires were released in a freely available public database meant as a resource for research on the immune response to SARS-CoV-2. The samples were drawn from two sources: the first 160 participants of the ongoing ImmuneRACE study, and some 1,300 subjects contributed by 6 global collaborators. A de-identified subject ID, COVID-19 status, age in years and sex were almost always included in the sample metadata. Subjects who had been exposed to COVID-19, were actively infected with it, or had recovered from it provided the deeply sampled blood TCRbeta repertoires that made up the dataset. Where HLA class I and class II types were available, the types were taken from metadata supplied by the sample provider, not from assay-based typing. The material from the prospective study consisted of cDNA or gDNA derived from T cells, B-cell-depleted T cells, or PBMCs.

TCRbeta CDR3 regions were amplified from genomic DNA by means of the immunoSEQ Assay, a bias-controlled multiplex PCR. For the original study's pipeline: Nucleated cell counts per sample were estimated from amplification of reference gene primers within the assay. Sequence reads were collapsed and filtered to measure the absolute abundance of every unique TCRbeta CDR3 rearrangement. For each sample, productive Simpson clonality was calculated as the square root of Simpson's diversity index across productive rearrangements. TCRdb retrieved this table from immuneACCESS and kept in-frame rearrangements only. Not all clones are present; in checked studies, unresolved V genes account for under half, and no reason is known for the remainder. V, J and clone size were drawn from that table, and D and trimming were deduced from the DNA. This sample has about 440,000 clones in its table, and around 90% of those were observed once. About 0.57% of the sample comes from the top ten.

Participants in the prospective study were aged about 18 to 95 years, lived in 24 United States geographic areas, and enrolled through a virtual design. To assign participants to cohorts, the prospective study relied on clinical history that participants themselves reported in a screening survey and a study questionnaire. Recovered participants in ImmuneRACE Cohort 3 were defined by two consecutive negative NP/OP PCR tests, clearance by a healthcare professional, or resolution of symptoms. In the prospective study, mobile phlebotomists collected whole blood, serum and a nasopharyngeal or oropharyngeal swab from each participant. Prospective study participants could optionally give additional blood draws and questionnaires over an approximately 2-month period. Blood samples from the prospective study were shipped frozen or at room temperature prior to DNA extraction. Summary of the overall study and its limitations: Clinical and demographic metadata were provided uncurated, with the amount varying by source and participant.

The receptor's source is a man aged 18 to 35 who had recovered from COVID-19. The sequencing sample was made of PBMCs or T cells enriched from blood (not recorded which). The rearranged chain carries TRBV5-1 and TRBJ1-4; the D gene is possibly TRBD1, with 5 bases matching. The bases read TGCGCCAGCAGCTTCGGGGGGTCAACTAATGAAAAACTGTTTTTT. Its product reads: CASSFGGSTNEKLFF.